A selection of T cell receptor beta chains follows, all from one sample in a study of cytomegalovirus exposure and HLA in healthy donors. The method was immunoSEQ multiplex PCR; TCRdb's version includes in-frame clones alone and lacks a portion of them. This sample carries 100,000 to 150,000 clones, around 76% of them seen once, and the ten largest clones take roughly 7.5%. Sequencing used PBMCs. The source of these receptors is a male donor in good health and CMV-seronegative. The conserved cysteine and the conserved F or W are not part of the CDR3 here. Clone size is shown for a subset of rows, as once, few, many or a class of expanded clone.

TRBV19 . ASSMTGGSNQPQH
TRBV19 . ARYLLGLAGGQETQY
TRBV2 . ASIRTATGELF
TRBV19 . ASSTGLAGGLDTQY
TRBV27 once ASSLYPPGQGWGANEKLF
TRBV28 . ASRSGGLTDTQY
TRBV4-1 . ASSPYWGGTEAF
TRBV15 . ATSYLSAVGGPYNEQF
TRBV5-8 . ASSARVTEAF
TRBV7-2 . ASSSRGGTDTQY
TRBV2 few ASRDYYEQY
TRBV28 . ASGDRVYGYT
TRBV15 few ATSPEGLAGFTGELF
TRBV11-2 few ASSLDRSGTANEKLF
TRBV6-1 . ASSSAGTGTGELF
TRBV11-1 . ASSLRIPPDRGNGYT
TRBV11-3 . ASSPGTSGDQETQY
TRBV4-3 . ASSRTAGGASAGANVLT
TRBV6-1 . ASTEERSTDTQY
TRBV18 . ASSPGTHYGYT
TRBV5-1 . ASSLASSGGTDTQY
TRBV7-2 few ASSLFTGTVNTEAF
TRBV10-3 . AISDRTDTQY
TRBV18 . ASSSTQGTNIQY
TRBV6-1 . ASSDFGVGYGYT
TRBV18 few ASSSGQGASEQY
TRBV21-1 few ASTLDPSGRPWYNEQF
TRBV30 . AWGGTTATQETQY
TRBV6-4 . ASSDGPPGTPLH
TRBV19 . ASSTKAGGNYEQY
TRBV9 few ASSMGTSQETQY
TRBV5-1 . ASSSGTRGTGELF
TRBV15 . ATSRDGLAGRATQY
TRBV30 . AWNYQGHEQY
TRBV7-6 . ASSPGQLNSPLH
TRBV6-6 once ASSFSSNTEAF
TRBV28 . ASGWNWSGF
TRBV5-6 . ASSLGTGSYGHT
TRBV18 . ASSRDSLNTEAF
TRBV15 . ATSRVEAGSSYEQY
TRBV12-5 . ASGRTENTEAF
TRBV2 . ASSGLLNEQF
TRBV19 . AGDPTGGAANQPQH
TRBV28 . ASSLLDDNEQF
TRBV28 . ASSLGGPTEAF
TRBV19 . ASTGRSTDTQY
TRBV28 . ASSFARVSGGNTIY
TRBV7-9 once ASSLSGGGTTDTQY
TRBV27 . ASSSRGGIPNSNQPQH
TRBV28 few ASSPRVNTEAF
TRBV5-3 . ARTTWTLTSGRAGNTDTQY
TRBV19 . ASSITGEGPQH
TRBV11-2 . ASSLPGTRLAGDHEQY
TRBV18 . ASSPQSGGANEQF
TRBV21-1 . ASSKGHGAF
TRBV10-3 many AITKSDRVGPGDTEAF
TRBV13 . ASTPDRGGYEQY
TRBV5-1 . ASSVDQNTEAF
TRBV7-2 . ASSLAVRSSGNTIY